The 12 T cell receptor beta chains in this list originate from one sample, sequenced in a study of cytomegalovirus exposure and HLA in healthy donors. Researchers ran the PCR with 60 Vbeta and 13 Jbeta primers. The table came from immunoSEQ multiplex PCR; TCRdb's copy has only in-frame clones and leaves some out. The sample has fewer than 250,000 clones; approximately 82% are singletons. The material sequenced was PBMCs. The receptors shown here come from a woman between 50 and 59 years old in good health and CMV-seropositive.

CDR3 DNA: TGCAGCGTTGAAGAGGGAGGAAACACTGAAGCTTTCTTT. Translation: CSVEEGGNTEAFF. The V call is TRBV29-1, the J call TRBJ1-1; D not certain. The CDR3 has 13 residues. V dropped 0 bases and J dropped 2 bases, with 7 bases sitting between them. Looked up from germline, CDR1 is SQVTM and CDR2 is ANQGSEA.

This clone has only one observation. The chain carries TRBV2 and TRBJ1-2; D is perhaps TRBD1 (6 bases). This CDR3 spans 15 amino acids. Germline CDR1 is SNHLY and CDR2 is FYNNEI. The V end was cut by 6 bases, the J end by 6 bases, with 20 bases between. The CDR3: CASSPDSTRPNGYTF. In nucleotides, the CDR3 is TGTGCCAGCAGCCCGGACAGCACCCGGCCGAATGGCTACACCTTC. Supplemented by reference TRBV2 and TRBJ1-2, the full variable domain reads EPEVTQTPSHQVTQMGQEVILRCVPISNHLYFYWYRQILGQKVEFLVSFYNNEISEKSEIFDDQFSVERPDGSNFTLKIRSTKLEDSAMYFCASSPDSTRPNGYTFGSGTRLTVV.

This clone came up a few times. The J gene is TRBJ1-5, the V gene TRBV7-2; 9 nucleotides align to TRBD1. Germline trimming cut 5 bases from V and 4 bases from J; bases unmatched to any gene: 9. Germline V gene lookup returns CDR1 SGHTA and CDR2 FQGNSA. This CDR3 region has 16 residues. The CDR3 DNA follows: TGTGCCAGCAGCCCCGGGGACAGGGTTTTGAATCAGCCCCAGCATTTT. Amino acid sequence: CASSPGDRVLNQPQHF. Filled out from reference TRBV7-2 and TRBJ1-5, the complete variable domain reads GAGVSQSPSNKVTEKGKDVELRCDPISGHTALYWYRQSLGQGLEFLIYFQGNSAPDKSGLPSDRFSAERTGGSVSTLTIQRTQQEDSAVYLCASSPGDRVLNQPQHFGDGTRLSIL.

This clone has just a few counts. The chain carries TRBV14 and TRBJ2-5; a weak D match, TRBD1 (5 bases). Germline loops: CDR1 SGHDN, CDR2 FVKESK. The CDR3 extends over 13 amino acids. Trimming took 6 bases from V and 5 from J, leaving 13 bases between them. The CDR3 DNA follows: TGTGCCAGCAGTCAAAGGGGTATGGAGACCCAGTACTTC. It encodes CASSQRGMETQYF. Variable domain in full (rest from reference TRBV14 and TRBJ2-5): EAGVTQFPSHSVIEKGQTVTLRCDPISGHDNLYWYRRVMGKEIKFLLHFVKESKQDESGMPNNRFLAERTGGTYSTLKVQPAELEDSGVYFCASSQRGMETQYFGPGTRLLVL.

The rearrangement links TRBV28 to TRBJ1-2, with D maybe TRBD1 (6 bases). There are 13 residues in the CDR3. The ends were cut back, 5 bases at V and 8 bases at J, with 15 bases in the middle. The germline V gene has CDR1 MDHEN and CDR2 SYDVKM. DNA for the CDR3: TGTGCCAGCAGTGAACAGGGTTTCGGAGGCTACACCTTC. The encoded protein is CASSEQGFGGYTF.

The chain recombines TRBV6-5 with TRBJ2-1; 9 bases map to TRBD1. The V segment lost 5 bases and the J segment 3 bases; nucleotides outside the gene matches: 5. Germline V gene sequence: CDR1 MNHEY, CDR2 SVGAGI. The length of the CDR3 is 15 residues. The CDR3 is CASSPGTGYYNEQFF. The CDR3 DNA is TGTGCCAGCAGTCCCGGGACAGGGTACTACAATGAGCAGTTCTTC.

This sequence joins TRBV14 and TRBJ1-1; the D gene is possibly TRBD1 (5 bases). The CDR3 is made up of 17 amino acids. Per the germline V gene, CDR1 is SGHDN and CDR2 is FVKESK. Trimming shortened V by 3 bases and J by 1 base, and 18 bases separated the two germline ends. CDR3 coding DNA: TGTGCCAGCAGCCAGGAATTACAACAGGTGACGAACACTGAAGCTTTCTTT. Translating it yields CASSQELQQVTNTEAFF. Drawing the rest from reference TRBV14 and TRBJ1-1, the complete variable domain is EAGVTQFPSHSVIEKGQTVTLRCDPISGHDNLYWYRRVMGKEIKFLLHFVKESKQDESGMPNNRFLAERTGGTYSTLKVQPAELEDSGVYFCASSQELQQVTNTEAFFGQGTRLTVV.

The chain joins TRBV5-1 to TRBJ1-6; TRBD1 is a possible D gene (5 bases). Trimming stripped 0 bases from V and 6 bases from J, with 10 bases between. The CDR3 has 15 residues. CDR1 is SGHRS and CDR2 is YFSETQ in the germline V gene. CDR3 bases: TGCGCCAGCAGCTTGGGAGGGAGGGGTAATTCACCCCTCCACTTT. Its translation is CASSLGGRGNSPLHF. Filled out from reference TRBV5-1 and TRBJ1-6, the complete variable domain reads KAGVTQTPRYLIKTRGQQVTLSCSPISGHRSVSWYQQTPGQGLQFLFEYFSETQRNKGNFPGRFSGRQFSNSRSEMNVSTLELGDSALYLCASSLGGRGNSPLHFGNGTRLTVT.

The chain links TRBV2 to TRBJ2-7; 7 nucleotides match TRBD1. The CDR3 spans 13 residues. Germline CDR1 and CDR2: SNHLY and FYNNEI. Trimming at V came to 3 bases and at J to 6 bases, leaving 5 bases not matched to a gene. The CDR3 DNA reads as TGTGCCAGCAGTGATTCGGCAGGGGGCGAGCAGTACTTC. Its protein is CASSDSAGGEQYF.

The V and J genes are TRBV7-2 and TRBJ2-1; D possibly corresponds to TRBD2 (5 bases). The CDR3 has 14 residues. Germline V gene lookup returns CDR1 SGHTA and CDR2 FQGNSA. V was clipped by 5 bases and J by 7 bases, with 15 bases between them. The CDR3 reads CASSSTLTGNEQFF. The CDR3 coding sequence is TGTGCCAGCAGCAGCACTCTCACGGGGAATGAGCAGTTCTTC.

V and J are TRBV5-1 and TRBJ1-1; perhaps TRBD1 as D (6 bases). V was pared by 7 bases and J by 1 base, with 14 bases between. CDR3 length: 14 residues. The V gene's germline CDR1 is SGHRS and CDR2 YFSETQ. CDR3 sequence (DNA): TGCGCCAGCGGAACCGGGACACCGAACACTGAAGCTTTCTTT. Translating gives CASGTGTPNTEAFF.

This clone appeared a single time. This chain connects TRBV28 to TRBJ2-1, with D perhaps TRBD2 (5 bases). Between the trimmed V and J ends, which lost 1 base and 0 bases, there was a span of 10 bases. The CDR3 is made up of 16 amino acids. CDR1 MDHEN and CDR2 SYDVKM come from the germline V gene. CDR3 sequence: CASSLFPGSSYNEQFF. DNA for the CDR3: TGTGCCAGCAGTTTATTCCCGGGAAGCTCCTACAATGAGCAGTTCTTC. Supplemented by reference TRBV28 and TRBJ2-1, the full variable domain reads DVKVTQSSRYLVKRTGEKVFLECVQDMDHENMFWYRQDPGLGLRLIYFSYDVKMKEKGDIPEGYSVSREKKERFSLILESASTNQTSMYLCASSLFPGSSYNEQFFGPGTRLTVL.